The 27 T cell receptor beta chains below were found in one sample sequenced in a study of blood T cell repertoires in COVID-19. Some clones are missing from TCRdb's copy, which holds only in-frame ones; the method was immunoSEQ multiplex PCR. Here the sample spans about 55,000 clones, around 89% being singletons. Sample: peripheral blood. The receptors stem from a man aged 55 to 69 with acute or convalescent COVID-19.

The genes are TRBV5-6 and TRBJ2-1; no reliable D call. Trimming took off 0 bases at V and 0 bases at J, with 7 bases between the two ends. CDR1 and CDR2 (germline): SGHDT, YYEEEE. This CDR3 contains 15 residues. CDR3 amino acids: CASSLAPGSYNEQFF. DNA for the CDR3: TGTGCCAGCAGCTTGGCCCCGGGCTCCTACAATGAGCAGTTCTTC. The full variable domain, completed using reference TRBV5-6 and TRBJ2-1, is DAGVTQSPTHLIKTRGQQVTLRCSPKSGHDTVSWYQQALGQGPQFIFQYYEEEERQRGNFPDRFSGHQFPNYSSELNVNALLLGDSALYLCASSLAPGSYNEQFFGPGTRLTVL.

This chain links TRBV6-1 with TRBJ1-1; perhaps TRBD1 as D (5 bases). Germline assignment: CDR1 MNHNS and CDR2 SASEGT. V lost 3 bases and J 5 bases, leaving 10 bases between the germline ends. The CDR3 contains 13 residues. The CDR3, as DNA: TGTGCCAGCAGTGATAGGGGTGGGACTGAAGCTTTCTTT. Amino acid sequence: CASSDRGGTEAFF.

CDR3 nucleotide sequence: TGTGCCAGCAGCTTAGTAGCGCGCACCGGGGAGCTGTTTTTT. Residues: CASSLVARTGELFF. The rearrangement joins TRBV7-8 to TRBJ2-2, with TRBD2 as a possible D gene (5 bases). V lost 1 base, J lost 4 bases, and 7 bases lay in between. CDR3 length equals 14 residues. The germline gives CDR1 SGHVS, CDR2 FQNEAQ.

The rearrangement uses TRBV29-1 and TRBJ2-5; TRBD2 matches at 11 bases. V dropped 3 bases and J dropped 5; count of bases not matched to a gene: 5. There are 14 residues in the CDR3. Per germline, CDR1 SQVTM and CDR2 ANQGSEA. The CDR3 loop is CSVETSGNGETQYF. Written as DNA, the CDR3 is TGCAGCGTTGAGACTAGCGGGAATGGGGAGACCCAGTACTTC.

The chain carries TRBV15 and TRBJ2-7, with unresolved D. The CDR3 spans 13 residues. Trimming pared 0 bases from V and 4 bases from J, leaving 7 bases between. Germline V gives CDR1 LNHNV, CDR2 YYDKDF (reference sequence). This CDR3 is CATSRESQYEQYF. DNA of the CDR3: TGTGCCACCAGCAGAGAATCGCAGTACGAGCAGTACTTC.

This sequence joins TRBV27 and TRBJ1-2, with 11 bases fitting TRBD1. This CDR3 has 17 residues. With V trimmed by 6 bases and J by 10 bases, 19 bases remained unmatched. CDR1 and CDR2 (germline): MNHEY, SMNVEV (reference sequence). CDR3 DNA sequence: TGTGCCAGCAGCCCAGACTCCGGGACAGGGGGGTACTTGGACTACACCTTC. Its protein product is CASSPDSGTGGYLDYTF.

The sample holds a few counts of this clone. The rearrangement links TRBV27 to TRBJ2-1; 7 nucleotides agree with TRBD2. Unmatched junction bases numbered 10, after V lost 5 bases and J lost 6 bases. The germline V gene encodes CDR1 MNHEY and CDR2 SMNVEV (reference sequence). The CDR3 is made up of 15 amino acids. For the CDR3, the DNA is TGTGCCAGCAGTGCCGCGGGAGTTACAATCAATGAGCAGTTCTTC. Its protein product is CASSAAGVTINEQFF.

The chain carries TRBV30 and TRBJ2-7; 12 nucleotides match TRBD2. The trim removed 3 bases at V and 4 bases at J, leaving 7 bases unmatched. This CDR3 spans 15 amino acids. CDR1 is GTSNPN, CDR2 SVGIG, per germline (reference sequence). This CDR3 is CAWSRLAGVSYEQYF. CDR3 nucleotides: TGTGCCTGGAGCCGACTAGCGGGAGTAAGTTACGAGCAGTACTTC.

This chain uses TRBV6-5 with TRBJ1-6, with 9 bases lining up with TRBD1. This CDR3 contains 14 residues. Germline V gene sequence: CDR1 MNHEY, CDR2 SVGAGI. With 6 bases clipped from V and 10 bases from J, the junction kept 7 bases outside the gene matches. The DNA of the CDR3 is TGTGCCAGCAGGTCACGGACAGGGGAATCACCCCTCCACTTT. Its protein product is CASRSRTGESPLHF.

This CDR3 is CASSSGLENNEQFF. The DNA for the CDR3 is TGTGCCAGCAGCAGTGGACTAGAGAACAATGAGCAGTTCTTC. The gene calls are TRBV6-6 and TRBJ2-1; 7 bases fit TRBD2. With V trimmed by 6 bases and J by 5 bases, 7 bases remained unmatched. Germline V gives CDR1 MNHNY, CDR2 SVGAGI (reference sequence). The CDR3 length is 14 residues.

V is TRBV20-1 and J is TRBJ2-7; 9 positions match TRBD2. Unmatched junction bases numbered 15, after V lost 3 bases and J lost 6 bases. This CDR3 spans 16 amino acids. Germline CDR1 reads DFQATT; CDR2 reads SNEGSKA (reference sequence). The CDR3 loop is CSASGREGTSLAEQYF. The CDR3 DNA sequence: TGCAGTGCTAGTGGGCGGGAGGGAACTTCCCTCGCCGAGCAGTACTTC.

This clone was found a few times. V usage is TRBV11-2 and J usage is TRBJ2-2; a possible D gene is TRBD2 (6 bases). V was cut by 5 bases and J by 4 bases, with 14 bases left in between. The CDR3 is made up of 15 amino acids. Germline V gene lookup returns CDR1 SGHAT and CDR2 FQNNGV. The CDR3 sequence is CASSMGLRGTGELFF. In DNA form, the CDR3 reads TGTGCCAGCAGCATGGGACTGCGCGGCACCGGGGAGCTGTTTTTT.

The rearrangement uses TRBV10-3 and TRBJ1-6; 8 nucleotides match TRBD1. With V trimmed by 10 bases and J by 6 bases, 8 bases remained unmatched. CDR1 and CDR2 from the germline V gene are ENHRY and SYGVKD. The CDR3 consists of 14 residues. CDR3 sequence reads: CATRLDRVNSPLHF. The CDR3 coding sequence is TGTGCCACCCGGCTGGACAGGGTTAATTCACCCCTCCACTTT.

V gene TRBV9 combines with J gene TRBJ1-1; TRBD1 matches at 9 bases. This CDR3 is 17 amino acids long. The V gene's germline CDR1 is SGDLS and CDR2 YYNGEE. V gave up 2 bases and J gave up 0 bases; unmatched junction bases: 8. Here the CDR3 DNA reads TGTGCCAGCAGCGTCTCCGACAGGGGGATCATGAACACTGAAGCTTTCTTT. This codes for CASSVSDRGIMNTEAFF.

The V gene is TRBV5-4, the J gene TRBJ1-2; 7 bases align to TRBD1. The V segment lost 5 bases and the J segment 3 bases; nucleotides outside the gene matches: 4. The CDR3 has 13 residues. The V gene's germline CDR1 is SGHNT and CDR2 YYREEE (reference sequence). The CDR3 sequence: CASSFGTDYGYTF. CDR3 nucleotides: TGTGCCAGCAGTTTCGGGACAGACTATGGCTACACCTTC.

The gene calls are TRBV27 and TRBJ1-4, with a possible D match to TRBD1 (5 bases). V gave up 6 bases and J gave up 13 bases, with 21 bases separating them. The germline gives CDR1 MNHEY, CDR2 SMNVEV (reference sequence). CDR3 size: 14 residues. As DNA, the CDR3 is TGTGCCAGCAGCCAGATAGGAGAGGGGAGGCGACTGTTTTTT. It yields the protein CASSQIGEGRRLFF. Drawing the rest from reference TRBV27 and TRBJ1-4, the complete variable domain is EAQVTQNPRYLITVTGKKLTVTCSQNMNHEYMSWYRQDPGLGLRQIYYSMNVEVTDKGDVPEGYKVSRKEKRNFPLILESPSPNQTSLYFCASSQIGEGRRLFFGSGTQLSVL.

DNA of the CDR3: TGTGCCTGCCTCCTTGGGGCCAGGGCCAATGGCTACACCTTC. Protein sequence: CACLLGARANGYTF. The chain recombines TRBV30 with TRBJ1-2; TRBD1 is a possible D gene (5 bases). Per the germline V gene, CDR1 is GTSNPN and CDR2 is SVGIG (reference sequence). CDR3 length: 14 amino acids. The V and J ends lost 6 bases and 6 bases respectively, with 20 bases between them.

The CDR3 loop is CASRLTPRGEAFF. CDR3 nucleotide sequence: TGTGCCAGCAGACTTACCCCCCGCGGAGAAGCTTTCTTT. The V gene is TRBV6-4, the J gene TRBJ1-1; D is unresolved. The germline gives CDR1 MRHNA, CDR2 SNTAGT. The CDR3 length is 13 residues. V lost 6 bases and J 8 bases, leaving 16 bases between the germline ends.

V and J are TRBV5-1 and TRBJ2-3; 9 bases match TRBD1. The CDR3 is 16 residues long. CDR1 SGHRS and CDR2 YFSETQ come from the germline V gene. The V and J ends lost 2 bases and 0 bases, in that order; junction bases with no gene match: 4. CDR3: CASSFLDRGSTDTQYF. Here the CDR3 DNA reads TGCGCCAGCAGCTTCCTGGACAGGGGAAGCACAGATACGCAGTATTTT. Supplemented by reference TRBV5-1 and TRBJ2-3, the full variable domain reads KAGVTQTPRYLIKTRGQQVTLSCSPISGHRSVSWYQQTPGQGLQFLFEYFSETQRNKGNFPGRFSGRQFSNSRSEMNVSTLELGDSALYLCASSFLDRGSTDTQYFGPGTRLTVL.

The rearrangement links TRBV7-3 to TRBJ2-2; D possibly corresponds to TRBD1 (5 bases). The CDR3 runs to 15 residues. Germline CDR1 and CDR2: SGHTA and FQGTGA. V was clipped by 5 bases and J by 4 bases, with 14 bases between them. The CDR3 nucleotides read TGTGCCAGCAGCCCGGACACCGCGAGCACCGGGGAGCTGTTTTTT. Translated, it gives CASSPDTASTGELFF. Full variable domain (remainder filled in from reference TRBV7-3 and TRBJ2-2): GAGVSQTPSNKVTEKGKYVELRCDPISGHTALYWYRQSLGQGPEFLIYFQGTGAADDSGLPNDRFFAVRPEGSVSTLKIQRTERGDSAVYLCASSPDTASTGELFFGEGSRLTVL.

CDR3 bases: TGTGCCATCAGTGAGGGACTGGATGGGAATGAGCAGTTCTTC. As protein: CAISEGLDGNEQFF. The chain carries TRBV10-3 and TRBJ2-1; D is perhaps TRBD2 (5 bases). This CDR3 is built from 14 residues. V was clipped by 2 bases and J by 7 bases, with 12 bases between them. Looked up from germline, CDR1 is ENHRY and CDR2 is SYGVKD.

The chain joins TRBV5-1 to TRBJ1-2; 8 positions match TRBD1. CDR3 size: 16 residues. The germline CDR1 and CDR2 sequences are SGHRS and YFSETQ. V dropped 2 bases and J dropped 2; count of bases not matched to a gene: 8. DNA for the CDR3: TGCGCCAGCAGCTTCCCCGAGGACAGGGAGAACTATGGCTACACCTTC. It encodes CASSFPEDRENYGYTF.

The chain couples TRBV2 to TRBJ1-2, with D possibly being TRBD1 (6 bases). The germline CDR1 and CDR2 sequences are SNHLY and FYNNEI. Trimming cost V 6 bases and J 4 bases, with 15 bases left between them. The CDR3 covers 14 residues. CDR3 sequence reads: CASSPPRDIYGYTF. The CDR3 DNA reads TGTGCCAGCAGCCCTCCGAGGGACATCTATGGCTACACCTTC.

This clone appeared a few times. V usage is TRBV5-1 and J usage is TRBJ2-5, with D unresolved. This CDR3 contains 12 residues. CDR1 SGHRS and CDR2 YFSETQ come from the germline V gene. Trimming pared 4 bases from V and 5 bases from J, leaving 9 bases between. The CDR3 bases are TGCGCCAGCAGCCCATCCAGGGAGACCCAGTACTTC. As protein: CASSPSRETQYF.

This rearrangement joins TRBV7-2 to TRBJ1-1; possibly TRBD1 for D (5 bases). Trimming cost V 1 base and J 4 bases, with 10 bases left between them. This CDR3 has 14 residues. Germline CDR1 and CDR2: SGHTA and FQGNSA. The CDR3 DNA follows: TGTGCCAGCAGCTTAGGATCCGGGGGCACTGAAGCTTTCTTT. Translation gives CASSLGSGGTEAFF.

This chain connects TRBV21-1 to TRBJ2-3; the table's D call, TRBD2, has no DNA check behind it. TRBV21-1 is an annotated pseudogene. This CDR3 region has 16 residues. The CDR3 region is CASSTASSGLTDTQYF. The CDR3 DNA sequence: TGTGCCAGCAGCACCGCTAGTTCTGGATTGACAGATACGCAGTATTTT.

The V and J genes are TRBV19 and TRBJ2-2, with 8 bases matching TRBD1. Unmatched junction bases numbered 6, after V lost 7 bases and J lost 2 bases. Germline V gene sequence: CDR1 LNHDA, CDR2 SQIVND (reference sequence). This CDR3 is built from 15 residues. In DNA, the CDR3 is TGTGCCAGTATTATCGGGACAGGTAACACCGGGGAGCTGTTTTTT. Translating it yields CASIIGTGNTGELFF.